This T cell receptor (beta chain) was recovered during a study of T cell repertoires in cytomegalovirus infection. Study details: From public TCR beta signatures came an indication of both CMV infection and matching HLA type.

Findings of the study overall: Adding up the frequency of public TCR beta families identified people who carried CMV plus the relevant HLA.

V was clipped by 10 bases and J by 5 bases; unmatched bases: 6. Germline V gene data show CDR1 as MNHNS and CDR2 as SASEGT. The CDR3 covers 12 residues. This clonotype was observed many times. Antigen unknown. TCRdb itself ran the reads through MiXCR, one entry per CDR3 protein. The profile shows 200,000 to 300,000 distinct CDR3 sequences, around 8.7% of them singletons. This TCR came from a human donor in good health (CMV status not recorded). Some clones in this sample may be carry-over from other donors' samples. This chain joins TRBV6-1 and TRBJ1-1, with 8 bases aligning to TRBD1. The sequencing input was PBMCs. The CDR3 reads CATVQGGTEAFF. The CDR3 DNA sequence: TGTGCCACCGTACAGGGGGGGACTGAAGCTTTCTTT.